This TCR beta chain was retrieved from a study of cytotoxic CD8 clonotypes in ibrutinib-treated CLL. Study at large: Among the samples, the mean was roughly 260,000 productive templates and tens of thousands of productive rearrangements.

Produced via immunoSEQ multiplex PCR; TCRdb's table is partial and in-frame only. The sample lists approximately 320,000 clones; approximately 67% were seen once. V lost 5 bases and J lost 2, with 13 bases in between. The CDR3 covers 15 residues. In germline, CDR1 is SGHAT, CDR2 FQNNGV. The input for sequencing was PBMCs, taken after 36 months of ibrutinib treatment. The TCR was taken from a human donor with chronic lymphocytic leukemia. This chain uses TRBV11-2 with TRBJ1-3; tentatively, D is TRBD1 (5 bases). The CDR3 sequence is CASSAQGKTGNTIYF. CDR3 nucleotides: TGTGCCAGCAGCGCCCAGGGCAAAACTGGAAACACCATATATTTT.